This entry features one TCR beta chain sequence. This record comes from a study of T cells in Graves' hyperthyroidism and ophthalmopathy. This CDR3 is 14 amino acids long. In germline, CDR1 is LGHDT, CDR2 YNNKEL (reference sequence). Losses at the gene ends were 4 bases for V and 7 bases for J; bases not matched to a gene: 5. Researchers amplified the TCR beta CDR3 regions from RNA transcripts. HTBI primers drove first-round RT-PCR of the TCR CDR3. Using its own MiXCR run on the multiplex PCR reads, TCRdb lists one record per CDR3 protein. The top ten clones hold approximately 14% of a sample with under 450,000 distinct CDR3 sequences, roughly 14% of them seen once.

The V and J genes are TRBV3-1 and TRBJ1-5, with 9 bases identical to TRBD1. Sequencing input: blood. The TCR was taken from a woman aged 18 to 35 with Graves' hyperthyroidism. CDR3 residues: CASSPGQGDQPQHF. CDR3 sequence (DNA): TGTGCCAGCAGCCCGGGACAGGGAGACCAGCCCCAGCATTTT.